These T cell receptor beta chains were read from a single sample in a study of blood T cell repertoires in COVID-19. Measured with immunoSEQ multiplex PCR; TCRdb has only the in-frame clones, and not every one. The repertoire holds about 240,000 clones, with approximately 86% as singletons. The source material was peripheral blood. The receptors shown here come from a man aged 55 to 69 who had recovered from COVID-19. CDR3s include the opening cysteine and the closing phenylalanine or tryptophan. A D gene is named only where the DNA matches it firmly. Clone size is stated in some rows and not others, as once, few, many or a class when expanded.

j_call clone_size d_call cdr3_length v_call cdr3_aa cdr3_nt
TRBJ2-1 NA NA 13 TRBV12-5 CASGLVQGVEQFF TGTGCTAGTGGTTTGGTACAGGGCGTAGAGCAGTTCTTC
TRBJ2-5 NA TRBD2 16 TRBV7-7 CASSPLTSGGGETQYF TGTGCCAGCAGCCCTTTGACTAGCGGGGGAGGAGAGACCCAGTACTTC
TRBJ2-1 many TRBD2 15 TRBV7-2 CASSLPGGPGNEQFF TGTGCCAGCAGCTTACCGGGGGGGCCGGGCAATGAGCAGTTCTTC
TRBJ1-2 NA TRBD1 17 TRBV11-2 CASSSVNLAQGASGYTF TGTGCCAGCAGCTCCGTGAACCTCGCACAGGGGGCGTCTGGCTACACCTTC
TRBJ2-3 once TRBD1 15 TRBV10-3 CAISVDRGVTDTQYF TGTGCCATCAGTGTAGACAGGGGCGTCACAGATACGCAGTATTTT
TRBJ1-1 NA TRBD1 14 TRBV27 CASTRDRENTEAFF TGTGCCAGCACCCGGGACAGGGAGAACACTGAAGCTTTCTTT
TRBJ1-5 NA TRBD1 15 TRBV18 CASSPFGTGVEPQHF TGTGCCAGCTCACCGTTCGGGACAGGGGTAGAGCCCCAGCATTTT
TRBJ1-1 once NA 13 TRBV12-3/TRBV12-4 CASSFTGNTEAFF TGTGCCAGCAGTTTCACGGGAAACACTGAAGCTTTCTTT
TRBJ1-1 NA NA 11 TRBV20-1 CSASSNTEAFF TGCAGTGCTAGCTCTAACACTGAAGCTTTCTTT
TRBJ1-1 NA NA 16 TRBV5-1 CASSGRDGPGGTEAFF TGCGCCAGCAGCGGGAGGGACGGACCGGGGGGGACTGAAGCTTTCTTT
TRBJ2-5 once TRBD2 15 TRBV11-2 CASSLGLAGLETQYF TGTGCCAGCAGCTTGGGACTAGCGGGGTTAGAGACCCAGTACTTC
TRBJ2-2 once TRBD2 19 TRBV19 CASSRSGTSGGTNTGELFF TGTGCCAGTAGCCGGTCAGGGACTAGCGGGGGGACGAACACCGGGGAGCTGTTTTTT
TRBJ2-4 NA NA 19 TRBV6-4 CASSIWGPREVEAKNIQYF TGTGCCAGCAGCATATGGGGGCCCCGAGAAGTTGAAGCCAAAAACATTCAGTACTTC
TRBJ1-3 NA TRBD1 18 TRBV12-5 CASGLVLDRGMSGNTIYF TGTGCTAGTGGTTTGGTACTCGACAGGGGGATGTCTGGAAACACCATATATTTT
TRBJ1-1 NA TRBD1 13 TRBV2 CASSEAEQGKAFF TGTGCCAGCAGTGAAGCGGAACAGGGGAAAGCTTTCTTT
TRBJ2-5 NA TRBD2 18 TRBV15 CATSRDPRSGGPQETQYF TGTGCCACCAGCAGAGATCCCCGTAGCGGGGGGCCCCAAGAGACCCAGTACTTC
TRBJ2-5 NA NA 13 TRBV6-5 CASTQRGQETQYF TGTGCCAGCACCCAACGGGGCCAAGAGACCCAGTACTTC
TRBJ2-3 NA TRBD1 17 TRBV24-1 CATSDPGQGISTDTQYF TGTGCCACCAGTGATCCGGGACAGGGGATAAGCACAGATACGCAGTATTTT
TRBJ2-1 NA NA 13 TRBV19 CASSISRYNEQFF TGTGCCAGTAGTATATCGCGCTACAATGAGCAGTTCTTC
TRBJ2-5 NA TRBD1 15 TRBV6-5 CASGTGRFGEETQYF TGTGCCAGCGGGACAGGTCGATTTGGTGAAGAGACCCAGTACTTC
TRBJ2-4 NA TRBD1 16 TRBV25-1 CASSGSPGQGKNIQYF TGTGCCAGCAGTGGCTCTCCGGGACAGGGCAAAAACATTCAGTACTTC
TRBJ1-1 NA NA 13 TRBV5-1 CASAEVGTLQAFF TGCGCCAGCGCCGAAGTGGGGACACTTCAAGCTTTCTTT
TRBJ2-3 NA NA 15 TRBV6-1 CASSEGGVGGDTQYF TGTGCCAGCAGTGAAGGGGGGGTGGGAGGAGATACGCAGTATTTT
TRBJ1-2 NA TRBD1 15 TRBV7-8 CASSPRETGDYGYTF TGTGCCAGCAGCCCACGAGAGACAGGGGACTATGGCTACACCTTC
TRBJ2-2 NA NA 18 TRBV5-1 CASSLVGLRASNTGELFF TGCGCCAGCAGCTTGGTGGGATTGCGGGCTTCGAACACCGGGGAGCTGTTTTTT
TRBJ1-1 NA NA 16 TRBV20-1 CSASKRASFLGTEAFF TGCAGTGCTAGTAAGAGGGCATCTTTTTTGGGCACTGAAGCTTTCTTT
TRBJ1-4 NA NA 12 TRBV19 CASSMGGEKLFF TGTGCCAGTAGTATGGGGGGTGAAAAACTGTTTTTT
TRBJ2-2 NA TRBD1 15 TRBV5-1 CASSFQGADTGELFF TGCGCCAGCAGCTTCCAGGGGGCGGACACCGGGGAGCTGTTTTTT
TRBJ1-2 NA TRBD1 16 TRBV19 CASRTLGTEYIYGYTF TGTGCCAGTAGAACCCTCGGGACAGAGTACATCTATGGCTACACCTTC
TRBJ2-4 NA NA 14 TRBV6-5 CASSRDMIKNIQYF TGTGCCAGCAGTCGGGACATGATAAAAAACATTCAGTACTTC
TRBJ2-7 NA NA 11 TRBV6-5 CASLSSYEQYF TGTGCCAGCCTGAGCTCCTACGAGCAGTACTTC
TRBJ2-7 NA TRBD2 14 TRBV9 CASSVGGGSGEQYF TGTGCCAGCAGCGTAGGCGGGGGGAGTGGCGAGCAGTACTTC
TRBJ2-1 NA TRBD1 15 TRBV7-9 CASSTRDRGVREQFF TGTGCCAGCAGCACGCGGGACAGGGGTGTTCGTGAGCAGTTCTTC
TRBJ2-2 NA NA 14 TRBV3-1/TRBV3-2 CASSHRAATGELFF TGTGCCAGCAGCCATAGAGCGGCCACCGGGGAGCTGTTTTTT
TRBJ2-5 NA NA 14 TRBV4-2 CASSQYTAKETQYF TGTGCCAGCAGCCAATATACTGCAAAAGAGACCCAGTACTTC
TRBJ2-3 once TRBD2 15 TRBV5-6 CASSFSGGAGDTQYF TGTGCCAGCAGCTTTAGCGGGGGGGCTGGAGATACGCAGTATTTT
TRBJ1-3 NA TRBD1 15 TRBV28 CASSSAGQGRNTIYF TGTGCCAGCAGTTCAGCGGGACAGGGTAGAAACACCATATATTTT
TRBJ1-4 NA TRBD1 13 TRBV19 CASRDRGREKLFF TGTGCCAGTAGAGACAGGGGGCGGGAAAAACTGTTTTTT
TRBJ2-1 NA TRBD1 16 TRBV5-1 CASSFPTGGGWNEQFF TGCGCCAGCAGCTTTCCTACAGGGGGCGGATGGAATGAGCAGTTCTTC
TRBJ1-4 NA NA 13 TRBV5-1 CASSLQGGEKLFF TGCGCCAGCAGCTTGCAGGGAGGGGAAAAACTGTTTTTT
TRBJ1-1 NA NA 15 TRBV18 CASSRQDSMNTEAFF TGTGCCAGCTCACGACAGGACAGCATGAACACTGAAGCTTTCTTT
TRBJ1-2 NA NA 15 TRBV30 CAWSREGPLRGGYTF TGTGCCTGGAGTCGGGAAGGCCCCCTCCGAGGGGGCTACACCTTC
TRBJ1-6 NA TRBD1 14 TRBV30 CAWNPDRGGSPLHF TGTGCCTGGAACCCAGACAGGGGTGGTTCACCCCTCCACTTT
TRBJ1-2 NA TRBD1 15 TRBV5-1 CASSLRTGQGEGYTF TGCGCCAGCAGCTTAAGGACGGGACAGGGAGAGGGCTACACCTTC
TRBJ1-2 NA NA 8 TRBV29-1 CSASGYTF TGCAGCGCCTCTGGCTACACCTTC
TRBJ2-3 NA NA 11 TRBV3-1/TRBV3-2 CASSRGDTQYF TGTGCCAGCAGCCGCGGAGATACGCAGTATTTT
TRBJ2-7 NA TRBD1 16 TRBV3-1/TRBV3-2 CASSHHGQADYGEQYF TGTGCCAGCAGCCATCACGGACAGGCTGATTATGGCGAGCAGTACTTC
TRBJ1-6 many NA 14 TRBV10-1 CASSPSGRPSSLHF TGCGCCAGCAGTCCGAGCGGACGGCCTTCGTCCCTCCACTTT
TRBJ1-5 NA NA 13 TRBV2 CASRGEGNQPQHF TGTGCCAGCAGAGGGGAGGGGAATCAGCCCCAGCATTTT
TRBJ2-7 NA NA 16 TRBV27 CASSLRGPGGGYEQYF TGTGCCAGCAGTTTAAGGGGCCCGGGGGGCGGTTACGAGCAGTACTTC
TRBJ1-1 NA NA 11 TRBV6-5 CATKTATEAFF TGTGCCACCAAGACAGCGACTGAAGCTTTCTTT
TRBJ1-3 NA TRBD1 14 TRBV29-1 CSVGGQFSGNTIYF TGCAGCGTTGGGGGACAGTTCTCTGGAAACACCATATATTTT
TRBJ2-2 once NA 14 TRBV7-8 CASAPGFGSGELFF TGTGCCAGCGCTCCGGGTTTTGGGTCCGGGGAGCTGTTTTTT